The clone carrying this T cell receptor (beta chain) was observed a few times. The record originates from a study of CD8+ T cells in alopecia areata. Reverse transcribed after extraction, RNA yielded cDNA as the sequencing template. Repertoires were generated with immunoSEQ multiplex PCR, while TCRdb's copy carries only in-frame clones and drops some. The sample lists 90,000 to 120,000 clones; roughly 64% were seen once. Looked up from germline, CDR1 is MGHDK and CDR2 is SYGVNS. This CDR3 has 14 residues. V dropped 6 bases and J dropped 1; count of bases not matched to a gene: 5. The material sequenced was CD8+ T cells sorted from blood. The sequence was collected from a human donor in good health. This rearrangement joins TRBV25-1 to TRBJ1-1; 7 nucleotides agree with TRBD1. The CDR3, as DNA: TGTGCCAGCAGCGAACGGACAGGGAACACTGAAGCTTTCTTT. Its translation: CASSERTGNTEAFF.